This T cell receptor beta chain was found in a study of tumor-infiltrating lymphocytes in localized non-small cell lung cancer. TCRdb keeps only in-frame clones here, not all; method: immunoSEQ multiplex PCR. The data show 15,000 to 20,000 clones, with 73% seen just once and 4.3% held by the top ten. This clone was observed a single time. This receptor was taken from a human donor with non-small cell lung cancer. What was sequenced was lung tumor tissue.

CDR3 nucleotide sequence: TGTGCCATCAGTGGAGGACTAGCGGGAGACGGGGAGCTGTTTTTT. This gives the protein CAISGGLAGDGELFF. The chain uses TRBV10-3 and TRBJ2-2; the match to TRBD2 covers 13 bases. V trimming: 4 bases; J trimming: 7 bases; junction bases outside the gene matches: 3. The CDR3 has 15 amino acids. CDR1 ENHRY and CDR2 SYGVKD come from the germline V gene.